This TCR beta chain was identified in a study of Graves' ophthalmopathy and Graves' hyperthyroidism. Across the study: Upon initial diagnosis and before any treatment, peripheral blood was collected. Study results and limitations: Blood samples also showed most expanded thyroid clonotypes exceeding 0.001 frequency.

RNA transcripts yielded amplified TCR beta CDR3 regions. An opening RT-PCR round employed HTBI primers and preceded a second-round multiplex PCR. TCRdb ran MiXCR on the multiplex PCR reads and lists one entry per CDR3 protein. The profile covers under 400,000 distinct CDR3 sequences, with about a sixth appearing a single time and roughly an eighth taken by the ten largest. Unmatched junction bases numbered 6, after V lost 4 bases and J lost 2 bases. The length of the CDR3 is 17 residues. Germline V gene lookup returns CDR1 SGHRS and CDR2 YFSETQ. This clonotype came up many times. Its matching antigen is unknown.

The sequenced sample consisted of peripheral blood. The chain carries TRBV5-1 and TRBJ2-6; 10 nucleotides align to TRBD1. The TCR comes from an adult man with Graves' ophthalmopathy. In nucleotides, the CDR3 is TGCGCCAGCAGCCTGACAGGGGGCTTGCCTGGGGCCAACGTCCTGACTTTC. It codes for CASSLTGGLPGANVLTF.